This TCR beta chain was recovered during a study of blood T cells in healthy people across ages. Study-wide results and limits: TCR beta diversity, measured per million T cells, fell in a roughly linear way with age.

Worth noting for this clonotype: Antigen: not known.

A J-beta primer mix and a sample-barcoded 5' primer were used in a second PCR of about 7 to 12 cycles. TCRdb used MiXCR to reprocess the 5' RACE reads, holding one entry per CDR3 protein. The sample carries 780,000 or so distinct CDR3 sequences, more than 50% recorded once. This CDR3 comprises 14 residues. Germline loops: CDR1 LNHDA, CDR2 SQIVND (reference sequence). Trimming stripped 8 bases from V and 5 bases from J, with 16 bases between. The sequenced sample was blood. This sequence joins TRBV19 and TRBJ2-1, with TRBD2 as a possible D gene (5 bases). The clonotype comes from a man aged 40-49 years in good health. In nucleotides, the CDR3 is TGTGCCAGTGGAAGGACTGCTTCGAACAATGAGCAGTTCTTC. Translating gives CASGRTASNNEQFF.